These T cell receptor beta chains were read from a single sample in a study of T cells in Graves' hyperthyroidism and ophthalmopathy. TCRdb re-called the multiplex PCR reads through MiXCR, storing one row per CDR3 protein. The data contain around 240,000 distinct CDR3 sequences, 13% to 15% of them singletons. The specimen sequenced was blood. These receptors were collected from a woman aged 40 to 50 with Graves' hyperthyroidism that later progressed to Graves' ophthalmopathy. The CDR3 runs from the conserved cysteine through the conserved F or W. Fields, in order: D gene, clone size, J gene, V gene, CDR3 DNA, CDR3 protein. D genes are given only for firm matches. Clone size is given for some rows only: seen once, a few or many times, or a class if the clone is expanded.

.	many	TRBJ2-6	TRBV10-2	TGCGCCAGCAGTCCGTCTGGGGCCAACGTCCTGACTTTC	CASSPSGANVLTF
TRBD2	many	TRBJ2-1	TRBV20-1	TGCAGAGGTAGGGCTAGCGGGAACAATGAGCAGTTCTTC	CRGRASGNNEQFF
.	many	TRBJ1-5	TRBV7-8	TGTGCCAGCAGCTTATCGGGGACAAGGCAGGTGGGTCAGCCCCAGCATTTT	CASSLSGTRQVGQPQHF
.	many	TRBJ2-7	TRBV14	TGTGCCAGCAGCCAACCCACACGGCCCCCGGGCTACGAGCAGTACTTC	CASSQPTRPPGYEQYF
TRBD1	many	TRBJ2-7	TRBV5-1	TGCGCCAGCAGCGGGGGACAGGGTCTTATCGAGCAGTACTTC	CASSGGQGLIEQYF
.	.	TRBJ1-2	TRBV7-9	TGTGCCAGCACTGGTCGGTGGGGGAACTATGGCTACACCTTC	CASTGRWGNYGYTF
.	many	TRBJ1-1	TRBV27	TGTGCCAGCAGTTCTCGCATTTGGGGCCAGAACACTGAAGCTTTCTTT	CASSSRIWGQNTEAFF
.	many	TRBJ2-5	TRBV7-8	TGTGCCAGCAGCCCCCGGCAGGATACTCAAGAGACCCAGTACTTC	CASSPRQDTQETQYF
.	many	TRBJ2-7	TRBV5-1	TGCGCCAGCAGCTTGGTCCCGGGGGCCTCCTACGAGCAGTACTTC	CASSLVPGASYEQYF
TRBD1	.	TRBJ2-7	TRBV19	TGTGCCAGTAGTCGACAGGGGAGCGCCTACGAGCAGTACTTC	CASSRQGSAYEQYF
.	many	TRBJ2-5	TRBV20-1	TGCAGTGCTCGGCGTGTCTTGGACCAAGAGACCCAGTACTTC	CSARRVLDQETQYF
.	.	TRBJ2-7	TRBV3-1	TGTGCCAGCAGCCAATCCCCCTTTGGGGCAGGGCCCTCCTACGAGCAGTACTTC	CASSQSPFGAGPSYEQYF
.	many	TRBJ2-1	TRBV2	TGTGCCAGCAGTGGTTCCGGAGGCGGTTTCAATGAGCAGTTCTTC	CASSGSGGGFNEQFF
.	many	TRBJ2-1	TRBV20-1	TGCAGTGCTAGTCACCAGCGCCGATACAATGAGCAGTTCTTC	CSASHQRRYNEQFF
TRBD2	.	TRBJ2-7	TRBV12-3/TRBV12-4	TGTGCCAGCAGACCGCGCGGGAGGGCTTTTGAGCAGTACTTC	CASRPRGRAFEQYF
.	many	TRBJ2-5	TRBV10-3	TGTGCCATCAGTCCCGGGGGTGAGACCCAGTACTTC	CAISPGGETQYF
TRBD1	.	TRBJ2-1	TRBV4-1	TGCGCCAGCAGCCAGCGACAGGGGGCTAACAATGAGCAGTTCTTC	CASSQRQGANNEQFF
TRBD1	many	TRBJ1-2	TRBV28	TGTGCCAGCAGTTTACCGGGACAGCTTAACTATGGCTACACCTTC	CASSLPGQLNYGYTF
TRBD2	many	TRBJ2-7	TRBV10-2	TGCGCCAGCGGAAAGAGCGGGAGCTCCTACGAGCAGTACTTC	CASGKSGSSYEQYF
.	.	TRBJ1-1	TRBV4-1	TGCGCCAGCAGCCATGGACAGACCAACACTGAAGCTTTCTTT	CASSHGQTNTEAFF
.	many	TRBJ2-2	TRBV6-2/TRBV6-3	TGTGCCAGCAGTTACTTCCCGACCGACTGGGCTGGCACCGGGGAGCTGTTTTTT	CASSYFPTDWAGTGELFF
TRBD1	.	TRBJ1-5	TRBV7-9	TGTGCCAGCAGCTTGCAGGGGGAGCAGCCCCAGCATTTT	CASSLQGEQPQHF
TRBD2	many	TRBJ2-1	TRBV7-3	TGTGCCAGCAGTTCGACTAGCGGGAGCTCCTACAATGAGCAGTTCTTC	CASSSTSGSSYNEQFF
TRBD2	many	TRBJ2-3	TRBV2	TGTGCCAGCAGTGAATGGGCTAGCGGAAACCCTGCCGATACGCAGTATTTT	CASSEWASGNPADTQYF
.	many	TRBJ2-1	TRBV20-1	TGCAGTGCTTTCGGACAGAACCTCAATGAGCAGTTCTTC	CSAFGQNLNEQFF
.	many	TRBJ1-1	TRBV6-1	TGTGCCAGCAGTGACGCGCGTGAAGCTTTCTTT	CASSDAREAFF
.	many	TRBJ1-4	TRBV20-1	TGCAGTGCTAGAGGGTTTGCAACTAATGAAAAACTGTTTTTT	CSARGFATNEKLFF
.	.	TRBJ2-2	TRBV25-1	TGTGCCACCCAGGGGTATCTTACCGGGGAGCTGTTTTTT	CATQGYLTGELFF
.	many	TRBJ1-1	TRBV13	TGTGCCAGCAGCTCGGGGGGGACTGAAGCTTTCTTT	CASSSGGTEAFF
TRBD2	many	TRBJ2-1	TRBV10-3	TGTGCCATCAGTGAGTCACTAGCGGGAGGACTTACCTACAATGAGCAGTTCTTC	CAISESLAGGLTYNEQFF
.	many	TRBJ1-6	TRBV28	TGTGCCAGCAGTTTCATTGGGACATTTCAGCGTAGCTATAATTCACCCCTCCACTTT	CASSFIGTFQRSYNSPLHF
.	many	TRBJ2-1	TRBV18	TGTGCCAGCTCACCAGCCCCGAGCGGTAAGCAGTTCTTC	CASSPAPSGKQFF
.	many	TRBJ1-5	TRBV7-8	TGTGCCAGCCGTCGAGAGGGTCAGCCCCAGCATTTT	CASRREGQPQHF
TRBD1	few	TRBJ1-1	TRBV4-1	TGCGCCAGCAGCCAACTTGCAGACAGGGACACTGAAGCTTTCTTT	CASSQLADRDTEAFF
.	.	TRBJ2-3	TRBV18	TGTGCCAGCTCCATCGGCCTGGACGCAGATACGCAGTATTTT	CASSIGLDADTQYF
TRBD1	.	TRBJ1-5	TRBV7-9	TGTGCCAGCAGCTCGCGGACAGGGTGGGATCAGCCCCAGCATTTT	CASSSRTGWDQPQHF
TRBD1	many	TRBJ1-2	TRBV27	TGTGCCAGCAGTTACACCGGGACAGGGGCCTATGGCTACACCTTC	CASSYTGTGAYGYTF
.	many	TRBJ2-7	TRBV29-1	TGCAGCGTTGGGGGCTCCTACGAGCAGTACTTC	CSVGGSYEQYF
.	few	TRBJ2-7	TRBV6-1	TGTGCCAGCAGTCCACGACTTAGCCGGGAGCAGTACTTC	CASSPRLSREQYF
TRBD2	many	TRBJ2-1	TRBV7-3	TGTGCCAGCAGCCTCGGACTAGCGGAAGGGAATGAGCAGTTCTTC	CASSLGLAEGNEQFF